Described below is a single TCR beta chain sequence and its context. The CDR3 covers 14 residues. Germline V gives CDR1 LNHDA, CDR2 SQIVND (reference sequence). The V end was cut by 10 bases, the J end by 1 base, with 15 bases between. TCRdb keeps only in-frame clones here, not all; method: immunoSEQ multiplex PCR. Of some 2 million clones listed, 95% were seen once; the top ten hold under 0.15%. The data were taken from a study of shared clonotypes between healthy human individuals. In the study overall: Samples came from a couple of female and three male donors aged 18 to 49.

The TCR sequence derives from a man in his late teens or twenties in good health. The chain recombines TRBV19 with TRBJ2-3; tentatively, D is TRBD2 (6 bases). Specimen: naive CD4+ T cells sorted from blood. As for subset: CD45RA+ positively selected. CDR3: CATRASEGTDTQYF. The CDR3 coding sequence is TGTGCCACCAGGGCTAGCGAAGGCACAGATACGCAGTATTTT.